These 12 T cell receptor beta chains originate from one sample sequenced in a study of cytomegalovirus exposure and HLA in healthy donors. PCR used 60 Vbeta primers and 13 Jbeta primers. Profiled with immunoSEQ multiplex PCR; TCRdb holds only in-frame clones, not every one. The sample holds roughly 200,000 clones, approximately 80% seen once. Sequencing input: PBMCs. The receptor set was obtained from a woman between 45 and 60 years old in good health and CMV-seronegative.

V is TRBV27 and J is TRBJ2-6; the match to TRBD2 covers 7 bases. The V and J ends lost 4 bases and 0 bases, in that order; junction bases with no gene match: 9. Germline CDR1 and CDR2: MNHEY and SMNVEV (reference sequence). This CDR3 contains 18 residues. The DNA for the CDR3 is TGTGCCAGCAGTTCCCCTGCCGGGGGGAACTCTGGGGCCAACGTCCTGACTTTC. It encodes CASSSPAGGNSGANVLTF.

V gene TRBV6-6 combines with J gene TRBJ2-2; D not certain. The V and J ends lost 4 bases and 5 bases respectively, with 8 bases between them. In germline, CDR1 is MNHNY, CDR2 SVGAGI (reference sequence). The CDR3 covers 13 residues. CDR3 in DNA: TGTGCCAGCAGTTTCGAGGCAACCGGGGAGCTGTTTTTT. Amino acids: CASSFEATGELFF.

The chain combines TRBV28 with TRBJ1-2; TRBD1 agrees at 7 bases. Germline V lookup: CDR1 MDHEN, CDR2 SYDVKM. The V gene end was trimmed by 7 bases and the J gene end by 4 bases; junction bases not matched to a gene: 9. The CDR3 has 14 residues. Here the CDR3 reads CASIPGQRIYGYTF. The CDR3 region has the DNA TGTGCCAGCATCCCGGGACAGCGGATCTATGGCTACACCTTC.

The chain combines TRBV6-5 with TRBJ1-1; 8 bases line up with TRBD1. In germline, CDR1 is MNHEY, CDR2 SVGAGI. V lost 5 bases, J lost 4 bases, and 9 bases stayed unmatched. The CDR3 length is 15 residues. The CDR3 here is CASSPTGVMFTEAFF. The CDR3 DNA is TGTGCCAGCAGTCCGACAGGGGTGATGTTCACTGAAGCTTTCTTT.

In its sample, this clone was seen once. The chain combines TRBV5-4 with TRBJ2-3, with 7 bases aligning to TRBD2. CDR1 and CDR2 (germline): SGHNT, YYREEE (reference sequence). The ends lost 2 bases at V and 4 bases at J; junction bases unmatched: 7. This CDR3 is built from 15 residues. The CDR3 nucleotides read TGTGCCAGCAGCTTCGGGCTAGCGGTCTCAGATACGCAGTATTTT. Translation: CASSFGLAVSDTQYF.

J is TRBJ1-1 and V is TRBV27; tentatively, D is TRBD1 (6 bases). Germline V gene lookup returns CDR1 MNHEY and CDR2 SMNVEV (reference sequence). Trimming cost V 6 bases and J 7 bases, with 18 bases left between them. The CDR3 loop spans 14 amino acids. The CDR3: CASSVTGLGLEAFF. The CDR3 DNA reads TGTGCCAGCAGCGTTACAGGGTTAGGCCTTGAAGCTTTCTTT.

In DNA form, the CDR3 reads TGTGCCAGCAGTTCCAACAGGGGGCTTGGTAATGAAAAACTGTTTTTT. This translates into CASSSNRGLGNEKLFF. The chain uses TRBV28 and TRBJ1-4; 9 positions match TRBD1. With V trimmed by 4 bases and J by 4 bases, 7 bases remained unmatched. The CDR3 loop spans 16 amino acids. The germline V gene encodes CDR1 MDHEN and CDR2 SYDVKM. Filled out from reference TRBV28 and TRBJ1-4, the complete variable domain reads DVKVTQSSRYLVKRTGEKVFLECVQDMDHENMFWYRQDPGLGLRLIYFSYDVKMKEKGDIPEGYSVSREKKERFSLILESASTNQTSMYLCASSSNRGLGNEKLFFGSGTQLSVL.

The V gene is TRBV5-1, the J gene TRBJ2-5; TRBD1 matches at 8 bases. The closer fit of TRBJ2-7 to the DNA end suggests the J call may be wrong. There are 15 residues in the CDR3. The germline CDR1 and CDR2 sequences are SGHRS and YFSETQ. The CDR3 sequence: CASRATTDRGYEQYF. The CDR3 DNA sequence: TGCGCCAGCAGGGCTACTACCGACAGGGGCTACGAGCAGTACTTC.

V is TRBV15 and J is TRBJ2-7; no reliable D call. Germline CDR1 LNHNV, CDR2 YYDKDF (reference sequence). This CDR3 is 12 amino acids long. V lost 8 bases to trimming and J lost 6 bases, with 14 bases between them. The CDR3 DNA reads as TGTGCCACCGGCCTAGGAAAAGGCGAGCAGTACTTC. Encoded protein: CATGLGKGEQYF.

This sequence joins TRBV5-1 and TRBJ2-3; TRBD2 agrees at 12 bases. The CDR3 sequence is 16 residues long. V dropped 4 bases and J dropped 2; count of bases not matched to a gene: 5. Germline CDR1 SGHRS, CDR2 YFSETQ. CDR3 in DNA: TGCGCCAGCAGCCACCCTAGCGGGGGGGTCACAGATACGCAGTATTTT. Translating gives CASSHPSGGVTDTQYF.

This rearrangement joins TRBV5-1 to TRBJ1-1; D is ambiguous. Germline V gene lookup returns CDR1 SGHRS and CDR2 YFSETQ. The germline V and J ends were trimmed by 6 bases and 1 base, with 10 bases remaining between them. The CDR3 runs 13 residues. CDR3 coding DNA: TGCGCCAGCACTCCGAACAGGAACACTGAAGCTTTCTTT. This gives the protein CASTPNRNTEAFF.

The genes are TRBV28 and TRBJ1-1; D call uncertain. Germline V lookup: CDR1 MDHEN, CDR2 SYDVKM. This CDR3 is 13 amino acids long. Trimming removed 8 bases at V and 0 bases at J, with 10 bases between. Here the CDR3 reads CASVPRVNTEAFF. The CDR3 DNA reads TGTGCCAGCGTCCCGCGAGTGAACACTGAAGCTTTCTTT.